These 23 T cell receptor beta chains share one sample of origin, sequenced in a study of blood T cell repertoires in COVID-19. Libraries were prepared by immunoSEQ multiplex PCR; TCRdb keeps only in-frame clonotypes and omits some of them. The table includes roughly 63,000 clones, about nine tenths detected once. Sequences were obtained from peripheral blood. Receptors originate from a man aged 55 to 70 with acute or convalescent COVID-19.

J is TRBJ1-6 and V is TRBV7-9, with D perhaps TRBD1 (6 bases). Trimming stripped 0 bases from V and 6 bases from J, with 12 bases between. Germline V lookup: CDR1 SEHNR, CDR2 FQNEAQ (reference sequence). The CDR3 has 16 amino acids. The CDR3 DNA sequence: TGTGCCAGCAGCTTAGCCCCGGGGGGCGGTAATTCACCCCTCCACTTT. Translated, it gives CASSLAPGGGNSPLHF.

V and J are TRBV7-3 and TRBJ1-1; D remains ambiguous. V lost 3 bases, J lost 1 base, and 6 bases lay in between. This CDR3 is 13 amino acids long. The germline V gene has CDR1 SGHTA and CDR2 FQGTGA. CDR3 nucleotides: TGTGCCAGCAGCTTTGGCCCGAACACTGAAGCTTTCTTT. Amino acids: CASSFGPNTEAFF.

The CDR3 nucleotides read TGTGCCAGCGCTCGACAGGGTAAGGCCGAGCAGTACTTC. This codes for CASARQGKAEQYF. The rearrangement uses TRBV25-1 and TRBJ2-7; 7 bases align to TRBD1. After removal of 8 bases from V and 6 bases from J, the junction contained 10 bases not matched to a gene. CDR3 size: 13 residues. Germline-derived CDR1 and CDR2 are MGHDK and SYGVNS.

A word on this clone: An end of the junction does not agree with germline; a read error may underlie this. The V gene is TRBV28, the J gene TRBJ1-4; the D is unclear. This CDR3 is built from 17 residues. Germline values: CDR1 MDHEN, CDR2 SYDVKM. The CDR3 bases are TGTGCCACCAGTGGTTTTTCGGGGTCCTTCGATAATGAAAAACTGTTTTTT. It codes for CATSGFSGSFDNEKLFF.

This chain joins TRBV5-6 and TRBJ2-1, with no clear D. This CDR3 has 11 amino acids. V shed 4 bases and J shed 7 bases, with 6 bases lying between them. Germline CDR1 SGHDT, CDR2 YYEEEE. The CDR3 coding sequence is TGTGCCAGCAGCCGACTGAATGAGCAGTTCTTC. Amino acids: CASSRLNEQFF.

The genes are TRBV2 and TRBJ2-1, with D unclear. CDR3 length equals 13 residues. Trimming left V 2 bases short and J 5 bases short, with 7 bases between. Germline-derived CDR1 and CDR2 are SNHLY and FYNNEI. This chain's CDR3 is CASSESSNNEQFF. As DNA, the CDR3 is TGTGCCAGCAGTGAATCCAGTAACAATGAGCAGTTCTTC. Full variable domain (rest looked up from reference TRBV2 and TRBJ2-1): EPEVTQTPSHQVTQMGQEVILRCVPISNHLYFYWYRQILGQKVEFLVSFYNNEISEKSEIFDDQFSVERPDGSNFTLKIRSTKLEDSAMYFCASSESSNNEQFFGPGTRLTVL.

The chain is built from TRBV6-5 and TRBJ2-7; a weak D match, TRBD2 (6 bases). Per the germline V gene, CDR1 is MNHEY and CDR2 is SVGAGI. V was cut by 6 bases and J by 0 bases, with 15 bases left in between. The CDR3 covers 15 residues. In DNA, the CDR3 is TGTGCCAGCAGCGCCTCTAGGGGACTCTCCTACGAGCAGTACTTC. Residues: CASSASRGLSYEQYF.

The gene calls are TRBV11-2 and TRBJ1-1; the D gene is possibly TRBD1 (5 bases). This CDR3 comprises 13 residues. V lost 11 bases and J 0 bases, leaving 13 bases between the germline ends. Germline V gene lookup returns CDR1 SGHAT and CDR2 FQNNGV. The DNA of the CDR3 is TGTGCCGTTAACCAGGGTGTGAACACTGAAGCTTTCTTT. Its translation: CAVNQGVNTEAFF.

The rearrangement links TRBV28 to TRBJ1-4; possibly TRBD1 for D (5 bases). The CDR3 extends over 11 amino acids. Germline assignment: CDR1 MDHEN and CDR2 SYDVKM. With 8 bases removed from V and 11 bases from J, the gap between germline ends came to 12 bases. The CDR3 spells CASFGGLKLFF. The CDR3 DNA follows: TGTGCCAGCTTCGGGGGTTTGAAACTGTTTTTT. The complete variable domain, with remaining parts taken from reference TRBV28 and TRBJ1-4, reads DVKVTQSSRYLVKRTGEKVFLECVQDMDHENMFWYRQDPGLGLRLIYFSYDVKMKEKGDIPEGYSVSREKKERFSLILESASTNQTSMYLCASFGGLKLFFGSGTQLSVL.

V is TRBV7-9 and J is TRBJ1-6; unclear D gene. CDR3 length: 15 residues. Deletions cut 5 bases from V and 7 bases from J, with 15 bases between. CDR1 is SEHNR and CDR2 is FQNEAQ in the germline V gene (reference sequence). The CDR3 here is CASSLTAQRNSPLHF. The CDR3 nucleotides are TGTGCCAGCAGCCTTACGGCCCAGCGCAATTCACCCCTCCACTTT.

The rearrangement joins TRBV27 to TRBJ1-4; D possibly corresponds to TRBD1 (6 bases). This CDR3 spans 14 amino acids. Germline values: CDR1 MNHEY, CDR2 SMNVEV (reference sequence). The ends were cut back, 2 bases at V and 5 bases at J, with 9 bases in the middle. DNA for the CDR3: TGTGCCAGCAGTTTAGGACAGCGAAATGAAAAACTGTTTTTT. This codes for CASSLGQRNEKLFF.

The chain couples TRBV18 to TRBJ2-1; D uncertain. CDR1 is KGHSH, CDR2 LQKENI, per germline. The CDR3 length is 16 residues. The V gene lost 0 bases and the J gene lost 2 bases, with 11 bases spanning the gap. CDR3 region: CASSPPVQRAYNEQFF. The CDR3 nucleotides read TGTGCCAGCTCACCACCGGTCCAGCGAGCCTACAATGAGCAGTTCTTC.

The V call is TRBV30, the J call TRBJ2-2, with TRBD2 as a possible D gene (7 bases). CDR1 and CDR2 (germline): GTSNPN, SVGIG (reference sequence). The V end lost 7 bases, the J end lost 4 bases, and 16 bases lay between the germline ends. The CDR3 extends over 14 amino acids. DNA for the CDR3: TGTGCCTCCCCTGGGGGGGCCGGCACCGGGGAGCTGTTTTTT. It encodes CASPGGAGTGELFF.

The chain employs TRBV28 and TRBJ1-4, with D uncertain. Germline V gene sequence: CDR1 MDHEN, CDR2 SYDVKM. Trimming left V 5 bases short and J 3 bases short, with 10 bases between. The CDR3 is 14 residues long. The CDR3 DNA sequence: TGTGCCAGCAGTCTCCTTCTTTCTAATGAAAAACTGTTTTTT. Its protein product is CASSLLLSNEKLFF.

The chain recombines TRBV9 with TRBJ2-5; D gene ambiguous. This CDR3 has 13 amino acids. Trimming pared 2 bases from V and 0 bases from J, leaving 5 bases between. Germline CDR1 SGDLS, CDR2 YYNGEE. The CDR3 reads CASSVNDQETQYF. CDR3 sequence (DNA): TGTGCCAGCAGCGTTAATGACCAAGAGACCCAGTACTTC.

The CDR3 nucleotides read TGTGCCACCAGCAGACAAAGAGACAGGGGCCACGAGCAGTACTTC. Its protein is CATSRQRDRGHEQYF. The chain combines TRBV15 with TRBJ2-7; 8 bases fit TRBD1. Germline CDR1 LNHNV, CDR2 YYDKDF (reference sequence). The ends lost 2 bases at V and 5 bases at J; junction bases unmatched: 8. The CDR3 loop spans 15 amino acids.

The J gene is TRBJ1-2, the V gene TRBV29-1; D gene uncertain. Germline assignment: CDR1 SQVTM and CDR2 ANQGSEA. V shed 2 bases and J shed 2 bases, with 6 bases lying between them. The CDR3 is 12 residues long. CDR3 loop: CSVERGNYGYTF. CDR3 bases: TGCAGCGTTGAACGAGGGAACTATGGCTACACCTTC.

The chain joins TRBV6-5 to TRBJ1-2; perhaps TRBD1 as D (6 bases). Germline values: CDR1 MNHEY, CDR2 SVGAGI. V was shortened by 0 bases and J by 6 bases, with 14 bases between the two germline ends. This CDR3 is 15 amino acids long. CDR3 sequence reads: CASSYSKSGHNGYTF. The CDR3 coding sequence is TGTGCCAGCAGTTACTCGAAATCGGGACACAATGGCTACACCTTC.

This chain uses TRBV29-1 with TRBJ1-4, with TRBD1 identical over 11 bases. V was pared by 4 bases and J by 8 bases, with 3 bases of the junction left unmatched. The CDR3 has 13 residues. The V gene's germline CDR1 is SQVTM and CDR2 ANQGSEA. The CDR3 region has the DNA TGCAGCGTTGGGGACAGGGGGTGGGAAAAACTGTTTTTT. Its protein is CSVGDRGWEKLFF.

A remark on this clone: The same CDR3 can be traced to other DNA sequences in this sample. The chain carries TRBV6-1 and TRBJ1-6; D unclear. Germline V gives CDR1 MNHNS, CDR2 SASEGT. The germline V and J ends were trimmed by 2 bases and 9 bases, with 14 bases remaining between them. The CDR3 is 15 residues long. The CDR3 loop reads CASSELRGGSSPLHF. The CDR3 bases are TGTGCCAGCAGTGAACTTCGAGGAGGGAGTTCACCCCTCCACTTT.

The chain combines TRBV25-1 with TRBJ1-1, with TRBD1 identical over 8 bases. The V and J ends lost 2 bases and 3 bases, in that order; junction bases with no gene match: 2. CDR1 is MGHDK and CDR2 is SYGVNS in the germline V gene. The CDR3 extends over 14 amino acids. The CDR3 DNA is TGTGCCAGCAGTGAAGACAGGGGATACACTGAAGCTTTCTTT. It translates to CASSEDRGYTEAFF.

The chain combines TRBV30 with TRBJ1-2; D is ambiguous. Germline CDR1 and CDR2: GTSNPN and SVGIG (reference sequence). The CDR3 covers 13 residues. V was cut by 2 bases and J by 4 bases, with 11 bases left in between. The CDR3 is CAWSIQRSYGYTF. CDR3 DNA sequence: TGTGCCTGGAGTATACAGCGGTCCTATGGCTACACCTTC.

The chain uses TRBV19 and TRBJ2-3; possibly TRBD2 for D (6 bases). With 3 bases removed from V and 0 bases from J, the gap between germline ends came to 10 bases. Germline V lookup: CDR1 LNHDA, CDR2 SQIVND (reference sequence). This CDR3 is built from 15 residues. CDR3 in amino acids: CASSMRGPSTDTQYF. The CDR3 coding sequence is TGTGCCAGTAGTATGCGGGGACCGAGCACAGATACGCAGTATTTT.